The T cell receptor beta chain described here comes from a study of control samples from healthy donors and cancer patients. The V end lost 2 bases, the J end lost 5 bases, and 3 bases lay between the germline ends. The CDR3 contains 12 residues. Germline-derived CDR1 and CDR2 are MNHEY and SVGAGI. The method was immunoSEQ multiplex PCR; TCRdb's version includes in-frame clones alone and lacks a portion of them. Of 71,000 or so clones listed, approximately 89% are singletons. The sample was PBMCs. The receptor was derived from a man aged 55 to 70 with lung cancer. The chain couples TRBV6-5 to TRBJ2-2; D not resolved. The CDR3 nucleotides are TGTGCCAGCAGTTACAGGACCGGGGAGCTGTTTTTT. Translation: CASSYRTGELFF.